This record covers a single TCR beta chain. Its target is not known. This sample is drawn from a study of T cell repertoires in cytomegalovirus infection. Study-wide background: A matching HLA type, together with CMV infection, was signaled by public TCR beta signatures.

This CDR3 is built from 14 residues. J gave up 8 bases and V 6 bases, and 9 bases lay outside the gene matches. Germline V gene data show CDR1 as SGDLS and CDR2 as YYNGEE. Points from the study as a whole: Predominance within the ex vivo response was attributable to HLA-C-restricted CMV-specific TCR beta clonotypes. Based on cumulative public TCR beta family frequency, carriers of CMV plus the relevant HLA were identified.

From the reads, TCRdb called clonotypes with MiXCR, one entry per CDR3 protein. Of around 530,000 distinct CDR3 sequences detected, 16% appear once; the ten largest clones hold 20% to 30%. The sample comprised CD8+ T cells from PBMCs. The gene calls are TRBV9 and TRBJ2-1; 9 bases fit TRBD2. This clonotype was obtained from a human donor in good health (CMV status not recorded). Some clones in this sample may be carry-over from other donors' samples. CDR3 sequence reads: CASTPGSGSDEQFF. The CDR3 DNA sequence: TGTGCCAGCACCCCGGGTAGCGGGAGCGATGAGCAGTTCTTC.